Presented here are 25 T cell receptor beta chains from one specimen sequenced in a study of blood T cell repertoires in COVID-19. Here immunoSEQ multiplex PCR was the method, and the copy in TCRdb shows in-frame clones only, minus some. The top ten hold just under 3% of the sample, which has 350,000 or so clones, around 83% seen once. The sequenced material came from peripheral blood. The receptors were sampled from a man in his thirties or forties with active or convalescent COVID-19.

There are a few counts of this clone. The CDR3 protein is CASSLNPDSEPQHF. DNA of the CDR3: TGCGCCAGCAGCTTGAACCCCGACAGCGAGCCCCAGCATTTT. This rearrangement joins TRBV5-1 to TRBJ1-5; TRBD1 is a possible D gene (5 bases). CDR1 and CDR2 from the germline V gene are SGHRS and YFSETQ. The CDR3 loop spans 14 amino acids. The V end was cut by 1 base, the J end by 8 bases, with 13 bases between.

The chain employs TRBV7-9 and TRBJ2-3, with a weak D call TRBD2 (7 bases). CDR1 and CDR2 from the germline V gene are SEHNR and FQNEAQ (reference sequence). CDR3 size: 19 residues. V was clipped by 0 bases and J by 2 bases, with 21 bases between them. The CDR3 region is CASSLALGGGSPSTDTQYF. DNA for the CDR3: TGTGCCAGCAGCTTAGCGCTTGGGGGCGGGAGCCCTTCCACAGATACGCAGTATTTT.

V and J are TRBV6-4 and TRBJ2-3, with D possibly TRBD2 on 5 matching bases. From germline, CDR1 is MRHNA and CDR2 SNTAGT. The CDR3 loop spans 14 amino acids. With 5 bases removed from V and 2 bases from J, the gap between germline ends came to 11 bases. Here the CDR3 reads CASSSGLFTDTQYF. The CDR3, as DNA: TGTGCCAGCAGTTCCGGACTTTTCACAGATACGCAGTATTTT.

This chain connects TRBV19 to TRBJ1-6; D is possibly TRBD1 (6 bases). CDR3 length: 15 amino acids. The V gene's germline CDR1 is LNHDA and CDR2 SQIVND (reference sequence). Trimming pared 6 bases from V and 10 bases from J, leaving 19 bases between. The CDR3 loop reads CASRDPAQGRSPLHF. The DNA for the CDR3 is TGTGCCAGTAGAGACCCGGCGCAGGGGCGGTCACCCCTCCACTTT.

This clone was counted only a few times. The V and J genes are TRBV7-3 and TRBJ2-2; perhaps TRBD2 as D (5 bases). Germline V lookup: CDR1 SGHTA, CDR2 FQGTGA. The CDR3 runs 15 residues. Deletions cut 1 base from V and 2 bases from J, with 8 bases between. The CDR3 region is CASSLRGVNTGELFF. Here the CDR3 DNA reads TGTGCCAGCAGCTTAAGGGGAGTTAACACCGGGGAGCTGTTTTTT.

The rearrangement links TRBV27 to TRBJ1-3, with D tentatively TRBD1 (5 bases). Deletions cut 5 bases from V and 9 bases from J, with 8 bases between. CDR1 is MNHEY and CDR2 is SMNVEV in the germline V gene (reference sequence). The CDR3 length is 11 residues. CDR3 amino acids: CASSPGVTIYF. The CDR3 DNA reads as TGTGCCAGCAGTCCGGGGGTCACCATATATTTT.

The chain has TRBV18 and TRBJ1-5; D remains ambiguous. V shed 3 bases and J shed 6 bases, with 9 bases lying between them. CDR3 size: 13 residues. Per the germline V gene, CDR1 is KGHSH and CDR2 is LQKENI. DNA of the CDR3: TGTGCCAGCTCACCCGACTGGAGTCAGCCCCAGCATTTT. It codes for CASSPDWSQPQHF.

CDR3 loop: CASSGSSGGRYEQFF. The CDR3 bases are TGTGCCAGCAGCGGATCTAGCGGGGGGCGGTATGAGCAGTTCTTC. V and J are TRBV5-4 and TRBJ2-1; TRBD2 matches 11 bases. V lost 4 bases to trimming and J lost 8 bases; unmatched junction nucleotides: 8. The CDR3 is 15 residues long. The germline V gene encodes CDR1 SGHNT and CDR2 YYREEE (reference sequence).

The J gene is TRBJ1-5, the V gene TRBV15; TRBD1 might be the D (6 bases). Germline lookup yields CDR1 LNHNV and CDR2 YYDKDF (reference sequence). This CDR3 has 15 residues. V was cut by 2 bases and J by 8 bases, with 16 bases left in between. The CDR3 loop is CATSRQDRRREPQHF. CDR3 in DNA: TGTGCCACCAGCAGACAAGACAGGCGCCGTGAGCCCCAGCATTTT.

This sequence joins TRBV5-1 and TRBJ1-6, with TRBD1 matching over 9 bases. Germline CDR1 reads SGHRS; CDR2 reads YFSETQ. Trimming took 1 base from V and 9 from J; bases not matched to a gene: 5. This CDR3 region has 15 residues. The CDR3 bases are TGCGCCAGCAGCTTGTCACAGGGGGCAGGTTCACCCCTCCACTTT. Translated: CASSLSQGAGSPLHF.

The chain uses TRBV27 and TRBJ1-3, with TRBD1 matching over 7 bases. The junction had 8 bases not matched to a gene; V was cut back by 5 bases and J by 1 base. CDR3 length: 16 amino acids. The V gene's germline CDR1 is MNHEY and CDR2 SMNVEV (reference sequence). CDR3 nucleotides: TGTGCCAGCAGTCCGTCCGGACAGGCGTCTGGAAACACCATATATTTT. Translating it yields CASSPSGQASGNTIYF.

In DNA form, the CDR3 reads TGTGCCAGCAGCCAGGTCCCTCAGGGGGGCCAAGAGACCCAGTACTTC. Its protein is CASSQVPQGGQETQYF. V and J are TRBV3-1 (or the pseudogene TRBV3-2) and TRBJ2-5; TRBD1 is a possible D gene (7 bases). V shed 3 bases and J shed 1 base, with 15 bases lying between them. Per germline, CDR1 LGHDT and CDR2 YNNKEL (reference sequence). The CDR3 is 16 residues long.

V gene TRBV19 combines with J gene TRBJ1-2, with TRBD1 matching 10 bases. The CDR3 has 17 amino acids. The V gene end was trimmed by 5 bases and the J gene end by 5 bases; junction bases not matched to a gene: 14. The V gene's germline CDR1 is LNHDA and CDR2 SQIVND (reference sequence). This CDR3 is CASSWDRGSGSLYGYTF. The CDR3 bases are TGTGCCAGTAGTTGGGACAGGGGAAGTGGATCCTTATATGGCTACACCTTC.

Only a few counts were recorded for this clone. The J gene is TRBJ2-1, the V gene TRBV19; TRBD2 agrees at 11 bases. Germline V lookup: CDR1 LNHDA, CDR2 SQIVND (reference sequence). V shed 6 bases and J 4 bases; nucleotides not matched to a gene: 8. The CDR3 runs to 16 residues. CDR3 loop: CASRLTLAGGYNEQFF. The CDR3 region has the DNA TGTGCCAGTAGATTGACTCTAGCGGGGGGATACAATGAGCAGTTCTTC. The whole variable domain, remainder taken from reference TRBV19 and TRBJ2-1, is DGGITQSPKYLFRKEGQNVTLSCEQNLNHDAMYWYRQDPGQGLRLIYYSQIVNDFQKGDIAEGYSVSREKKESFPLTVTSAQKNPTAFYLCASRLTLAGGYNEQFFGPGTRLTVL.

The CDR3 DNA reads as TGTGCCAGCAGCGAGACTAGCGGGAATCGAGGTGAGCAGTTCTTC. Protein: CASSETSGNRGEQFF. This chain joins TRBV13 and TRBJ2-1; the match to TRBD2 covers 11 bases. The junction had 9 bases not matched to a gene; V was cut back by 5 bases and J by 9 bases. The germline V gene has CDR1 PRHDT and CDR2 FYEKMQ (reference sequence). The CDR3 loop spans 15 amino acids.

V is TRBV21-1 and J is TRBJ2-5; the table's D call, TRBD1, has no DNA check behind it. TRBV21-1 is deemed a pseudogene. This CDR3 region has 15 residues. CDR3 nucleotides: TGTGCCAGCAGCCCTACCCTCACAGGGGAAGAGACCCAGTACTTC. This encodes CASSPTLTGEETQYF.

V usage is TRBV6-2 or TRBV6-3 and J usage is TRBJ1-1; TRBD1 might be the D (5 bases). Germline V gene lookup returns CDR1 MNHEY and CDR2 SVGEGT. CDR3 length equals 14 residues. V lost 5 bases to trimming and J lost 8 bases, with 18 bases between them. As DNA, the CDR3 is TGTGCCAGCAGTATAGGACGAAACAGGCTAGAAGCTTTCTTT. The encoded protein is CASSIGRNRLEAFF.

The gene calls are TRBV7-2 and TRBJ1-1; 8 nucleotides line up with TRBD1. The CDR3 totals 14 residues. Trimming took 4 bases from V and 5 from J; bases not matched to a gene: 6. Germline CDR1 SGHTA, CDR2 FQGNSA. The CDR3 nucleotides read TGTGCCAGCAGCTACGACAGGGGATGGACTGAAGCTTTCTTT. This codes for CASSYDRGWTEAFF.

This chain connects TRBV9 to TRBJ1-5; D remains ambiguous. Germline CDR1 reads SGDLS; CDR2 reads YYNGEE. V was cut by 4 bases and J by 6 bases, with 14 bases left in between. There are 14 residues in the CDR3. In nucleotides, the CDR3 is TGTGCCAGCAGCCCCGCCCTCCTAGGTCAGCCCCAGCATTTT. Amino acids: CASSPALLGQPQHF.

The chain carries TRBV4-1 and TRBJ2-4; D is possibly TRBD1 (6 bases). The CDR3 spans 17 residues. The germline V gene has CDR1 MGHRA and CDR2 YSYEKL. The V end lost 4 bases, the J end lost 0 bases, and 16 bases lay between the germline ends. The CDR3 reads CASSPGQFRQAKNIQYF. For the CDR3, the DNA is TGCGCCAGCAGCCCCGGACAGTTCAGACAAGCCAAAAACATTCAGTACTTC.

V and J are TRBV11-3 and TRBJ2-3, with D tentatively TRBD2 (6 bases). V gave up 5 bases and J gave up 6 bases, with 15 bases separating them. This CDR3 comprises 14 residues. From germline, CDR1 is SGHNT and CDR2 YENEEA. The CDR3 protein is CASSLGTPGDTQYF. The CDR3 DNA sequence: TGTGCCAGCAGCCTCGGGACTCCCGGGGATACGCAGTATTTT.

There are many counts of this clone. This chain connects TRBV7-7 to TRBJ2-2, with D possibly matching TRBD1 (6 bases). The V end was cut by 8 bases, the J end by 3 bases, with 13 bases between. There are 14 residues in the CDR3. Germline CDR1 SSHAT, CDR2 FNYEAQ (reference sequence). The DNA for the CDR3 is TGTGCCAGCCAATTAGAGGGGGACACCGGGGAGCTGTTTTTT. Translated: CASQLEGDTGELFF.

CDR3 sequence (DNA): TGTGCCAGCAGTGAATGGACAGTCACAGATACGCAGTATTTT. Encoded protein: CASSEWTVTDTQYF. This chain uses TRBV25-1 with TRBJ2-3; weak D call: TRBD1 (6 bases). CDR3 length: 14 residues. CDR1 MGHDK and CDR2 SYGVNS come from the germline V gene. V dropped 1 base and J dropped 2 bases, with 7 bases sitting between them. The full variable domain, rest sourced from reference TRBV25-1 and TRBJ2-3, is EADIYQTPRYLVIGTGKKITLECSQTMGHDKMYWYQQDPGMELHLIHYSYGVNSTEKGDLSSESTVSRIRTEHFPLTLESARPSHTSQYLCASSEWTVTDTQYFGPGTRLTVL.

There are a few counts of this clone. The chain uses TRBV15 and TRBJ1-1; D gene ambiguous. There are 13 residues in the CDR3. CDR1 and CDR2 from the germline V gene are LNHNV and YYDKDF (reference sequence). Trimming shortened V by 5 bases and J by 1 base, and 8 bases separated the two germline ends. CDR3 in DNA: TGTGCCACCAGCGAACAGCAGAACACTGAAGCTTTCTTT. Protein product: CATSEQQNTEAFF.

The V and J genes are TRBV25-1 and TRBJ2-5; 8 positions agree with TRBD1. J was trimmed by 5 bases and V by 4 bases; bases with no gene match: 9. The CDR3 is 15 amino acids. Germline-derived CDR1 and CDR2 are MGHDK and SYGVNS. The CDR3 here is CASSGVQGEAETQYF. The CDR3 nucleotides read TGTGCCAGCAGTGGGGTACAGGGGGAGGCGGAGACCCAGTACTTC.